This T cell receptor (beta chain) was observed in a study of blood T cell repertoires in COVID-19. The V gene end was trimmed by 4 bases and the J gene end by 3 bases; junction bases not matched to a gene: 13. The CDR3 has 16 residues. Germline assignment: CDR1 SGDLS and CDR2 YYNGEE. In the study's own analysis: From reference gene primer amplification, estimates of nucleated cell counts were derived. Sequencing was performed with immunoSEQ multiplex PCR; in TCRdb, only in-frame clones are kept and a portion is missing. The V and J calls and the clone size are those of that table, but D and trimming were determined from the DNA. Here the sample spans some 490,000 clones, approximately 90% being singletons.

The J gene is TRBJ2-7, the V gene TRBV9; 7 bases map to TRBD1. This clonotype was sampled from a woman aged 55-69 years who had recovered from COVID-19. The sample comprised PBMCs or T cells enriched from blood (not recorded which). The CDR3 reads CASSSFRDSSLYEQYV. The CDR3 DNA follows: TGTGCCAGCAGCTCCTTCCGGGACAGTTCCCTCTACGAGCAGTACGTC.